This TCR beta chain was captured by sequencing in a study of T-cell memory formation after mild COVID-19. This clonotype came up a few times. The target antigen is unknown. Study conclusions and caveats: Pre-infection memory harbored some responding clones, suggesting cross-reactive memory joined.

TCRdb processed the 5' RACE reads anew with MiXCR; each CDR3 protein has one entry. The table shows 270,000 or so distinct CDR3 sequences, with about 20% occurring only once. The source is a man younger than 30 who had mild COVID-19 (a few samples of this study predate the infection). Cell type and time point are not known. The specimen was PBMCs or a T cell subset sorted from them (not recorded which).

This chain's CDR3 is CASSQDLKRSSGFPNYGYTF. The CDR3 DNA follows: TGCGCCAGCAGCCAAGATCTTAAGCGGAGTTCTGGGTTTCCTAACTATGGCTACACCTTC. The chain links TRBV4-3 to TRBJ1-2; D is unresolved. Per germline, CDR1 LGHNA and CDR2 YSLEER. There are 20 residues in the CDR3. Between the trimmed V and J ends, which lost 0 bases and 0 bases, there was a span of 23 bases.